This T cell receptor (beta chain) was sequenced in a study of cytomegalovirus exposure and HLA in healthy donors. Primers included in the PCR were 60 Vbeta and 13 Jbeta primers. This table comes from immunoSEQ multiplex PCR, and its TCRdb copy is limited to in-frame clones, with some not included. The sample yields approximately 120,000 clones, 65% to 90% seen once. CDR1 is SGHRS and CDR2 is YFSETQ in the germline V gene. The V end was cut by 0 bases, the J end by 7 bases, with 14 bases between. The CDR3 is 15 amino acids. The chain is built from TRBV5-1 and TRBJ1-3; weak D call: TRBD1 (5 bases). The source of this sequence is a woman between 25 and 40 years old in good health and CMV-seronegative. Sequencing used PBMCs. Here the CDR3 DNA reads TGCGCCAGCAGCTTGGGGGCAGGGAACGCGAACACCATATATTTT. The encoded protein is CASSLGAGNANTIYF.